These 17 T cell receptor beta chains share one sample of origin, sequenced in a study of blood T cells in healthy people across ages. Together with a sample-barcoded 5' primer, a J-beta primer mix was included in a second PCR lasting roughly 6 to 12 cycles. TCRdb analysed the 5' RACE reads with MiXCR anew, one entry per CDR3 protein. The sample includes 1.5 million to 2 million distinct CDR3 sequences, 28% of them seen just once. The material sequenced was blood. These TCRs come from a woman under 40 in good health.

Regarding this clonotype: The junction does not match germline at one end; this may be a read error. This rearrangement joins TRBV7-6 to TRBJ1-4; weak D call: TRBD1 (6 bases). Germline CDR1 reads SGHVS; CDR2 reads FNYEAQ. The CDR3 sequence is 15 residues long. Here the CDR3 reads CTSSLVGGGGEKLFF. The CDR3 nucleotides are TGTACCAGCAGCTTAGTTGGAGGGGGAGGTGAAAAACTGTTTTTT. The complete variable domain, with remaining parts taken from reference TRBV7-6 and TRBJ1-4, reads GAGVSQSPRYKVTKRGQDVALRCDPISGHVSLYWYRQALGQGPEFLTYFNYEAQQDKSGLPNDRFSAERPEGSISTLTIQRTEQRDSAMYRCTSSLVGGGGEKLFFGSGTQLSVL.

This sequence joins TRBV12-3 or TRBV12-4 and TRBJ1-2; D is uncertain. V was clipped by 6 bases and J by 3 bases, with 20 bases between them. The CDR3 is made up of 16 amino acids. CDR3 sequence: CASSKGTQVNYYGYTF. The CDR3 DNA reads TGTGCCAGCAGCAAAGGCACCCAGGTTAACTACTATGGCTACACCTTC.

The rearrangement joins TRBV5-1 to TRBJ2-5; D assignment may be TRBD1 or TRBD2 (5 bases each). Between the trimmed V and J ends, which lost 1 base and 2 bases, there was a span of 15 bases. Germline V CDR1 and CDR2: SGHRS, YFSETQ. The CDR3 sequence is 16 residues long. CDR3 protein: CASSLNPPGRQETQYF. The CDR3 bases are TGCGCCAGCAGCTTGAATCCACCGGGACGGCAAGAGACCCAGTACTTC.

The chain joins TRBV9 to TRBJ2-3; TRBD2 aligns across 11 bases. V dropped 3 bases and J dropped 5; count of bases not matched to a gene: 5. CDR1 is SGDLS, CDR2 YYNGEE, per germline. The CDR3 totals 15 residues. CDR3 nucleotides: TGTGCCAGCAGCGCGACTAGCGGGGAGGGAGATACGCAGTATTTT. Its protein is CASSATSGEGDTQYF.

This clonotype was seen only a few times. The V and J genes are TRBV6-5 and TRBJ1-2; a possible D gene is TRBD1 (6 bases). This CDR3 is 14 amino acids long. V shed 6 bases and J shed 2 bases, with 13 bases lying between them. The germline V gene encodes CDR1 MNHEY and CDR2 SVGAGI. CDR3 residues: CASSRGPGNYGYTF. The DNA for the CDR3 is TGTGCCAGCAGCAGGGGACCGGGCAACTATGGCTACACCTTC.

In this sample, this clonotype turned up a few times. The chain couples TRBV4-3 to TRBJ2-1, with TRBD2 matching 12 bases. The length of the CDR3 is 16 residues. J lost 2 bases, V lost 4 bases, and 3 bases had no gene match. Germline V CDR1 and CDR2: LGHNA, YSLEER. For the CDR3, the DNA is TGCGCCAGCAGCCCGACTAGCGGGAGTGCCTACAATGAGCAGTTCTTC. This gives the protein CASSPTSGSAYNEQFF.

The V and J genes are TRBV3-1 and TRBJ1-1, with TRBD1 matching 9 bases. The V and J ends lost 3 bases and 6 bases, in that order; junction bases with no gene match: 5. The CDR3 extends over 14 amino acids. Germline V lookup: CDR1 LGHDT, CDR2 YNNKEL (reference sequence). The CDR3 sequence is CASSQMDRGPEAFF. The CDR3 nucleotides read TGTGCCAGCAGCCAGATGGACAGGGGCCCTGAAGCTTTCTTT.

The sample holds many counts of this clonotype. V is TRBV4-1 and J is TRBJ2-7; tentative D call: TRBD1 (5 bases). Deletions cut 1 base from V and 5 bases from J, with 9 bases between. Germline values: CDR1 MGHRA, CDR2 YSYEKL. The CDR3 is 13 residues long. The CDR3 DNA reads as TGCGCCAGCAGCCAAGTAGCAGGGAACGAGCAGTACTTC. Protein product: CASSQVAGNEQYF.

This sequence joins TRBV2 and TRBJ2-1; 9 positions match TRBD2. The CDR3 extends over 13 amino acids. V trimming: 7 bases; J trimming: 9 bases; junction bases outside the gene matches: 7. Germline CDR1 reads SNHLY; CDR2 reads FYNNEI. The CDR3 DNA sequence: TGTGCCAGCAAGGGCGGGAGGGCCGTTGAGCAGTTCTTC. It encodes CASKGGRAVEQFF. The full variable domain, completed using reference TRBV2 and TRBJ2-1, is EPEVTQTPSHQVTQMGQEVILRCVPISNHLYFYWYRQILGQKVEFLVSFYNNEISEKSEIFDDQFSVERPDGSNFTLKIRSTKLEDSAMYFCASKGGRAVEQFFGPGTRLTVL.

For this clonotype: One end of the junction is discordant with germline, which a read error may explain. The J gene is TRBJ2-1, the V gene TRBV5-5; a possible D gene is TRBD2 (5 bases). Per the germline V gene, CDR1 is SGHKS and CDR2 is YYEKEE (reference sequence). This CDR3 has 15 residues. The chain's CDR3 is CVSSPKRQSYNEQFF. CDR3 nucleotide sequence: TGTGTCAGCAGCCCAAAGCGGCAGTCCTACAATGAGCAGTTCTTC.

This clonotype was detected a few times. V gene TRBV19 combines with J gene TRBJ2-6; D gene unclear. Deletions cut 7 bases from V and 1 base from J, with 8 bases between. The CDR3 extends over 14 amino acids. The germline gives CDR1 LNHDA, CDR2 SQIVND (reference sequence). The chain's CDR3 is CASKVQSGANVLTF. Here the CDR3 DNA reads TGTGCCAGTAAGGTCCAATCTGGGGCCAACGTCCTGACTTTC.

Regarding this clonotype: Just one base apart from a much larger clone, this may be a read error. The CDR3: CSASRRAGNQNIQYF. Here the CDR3 DNA reads TGCAGTGCTAGTCGTCGAGCGGGCAACCAAAACATTCAGTACTTC. This chain joins TRBV20-1 and TRBJ2-4; D is perhaps TRBD2 (6 bases). The germline V gene has CDR1 DFQATT and CDR2 SNEGSKA (reference sequence). With 3 bases removed from V and 5 bases from J, the gap between germline ends came to 17 bases. CDR3 size: 15 residues.

In regard to this clonotype: This may be a read error: a much more frequent sequence differs by one nucleotide. This chain uses TRBV5-1 with TRBJ2-4, with a possible D match to TRBD1 (5 bases). The V end lost 3 bases, the J end lost 13 bases, and 20 bases lay between the germline ends. This CDR3 spans 14 amino acids. Per germline, CDR1 SGHRS and CDR2 YFSETQ. CDR3 DNA: TGCGCCAGCAGCTCGATATTACAGGCTAATGAGCAGTACTTC. It codes for CASSSILQANEQYF.

The gene calls are TRBV12-3 or TRBV12-4 and TRBJ1-1; a possible D gene is TRBD1 (6 bases). The CDR3 totals 16 residues. V lost 7 bases and J 0 bases, leaving 18 bases between the germline ends. CDR3 amino acids: CASTADRKTLNTEAFF. The DNA of the CDR3 is TGTGCCAGCACCGCGGACAGAAAAACCTTGAACACTGAAGCTTTCTTT.

This clonotype was found once. The final CDR3 position lacks the conserved phenylalanine or tryptophan, pointing to a likely read error. This chain links TRBV24-1 with TRBJ2-1; possibly TRBD1 for D (5 bases). V lost 7 bases, J lost 5 bases, and 5 bases lay in between. Germline V CDR1 and CDR2: KGHDR, SFDVKD. The length of the CDR3 is 11 residues. DNA of the CDR3: TGTGCCACCAGCAGGGACAATGAGCAGTTCTGC. Protein sequence: CATSRDNEQFC.

The rearrangement links TRBV4-1 to TRBJ1-2; possibly TRBD1 for D (6 bases). Germline V gives CDR1 MGHRA, CDR2 YSYEKL. The CDR3 contains 15 residues. V was cut by 6 bases and J by 9 bases, with 23 bases left in between. CDR3 region: CASRRIGGPKISYTF. Here the CDR3 DNA reads TGCGCCAGCAGACGCATCGGGGGCCCGAAGATCAGCTACACCTTC.

This clonotype has a handful of counts. The chain links TRBV5-1 to TRBJ1-4; D remains unclear. Germline CDR1 and CDR2: SGHRS and YFSETQ. V was shortened by 0 bases and J by 2 bases, with 5 bases between the two germline ends. CDR3 size: 14 residues. The DNA for the CDR3 is TGCGCCAGCAGCTTGGACCATACTAATGAAAAACTGTTTTTT. Protein sequence: CASSLDHTNEKLFF. Full variable domain (missing parts from reference TRBV5-1 and TRBJ1-4): KAGVTQTPRYLIKTRGQQVTLSCSPISGHRSVSWYQQTPGQGLQFLFEYFSETQRNKGNFPGRFSGRQFSNSRSEMNVSTLELGDSALYLCASSLDHTNEKLFFGSGTQLSVL.